The 7 T cell receptor beta chains given below trace back to one sample, sequenced in a study of T cells in women clearing cervical HPV infection (dated by TCRdb to the late 2010s). The library was built by means of the immunoSEQ multiplex PCR assay. Entries here come from immuneACCESS through TCRdb and include only in-frame sequences with V and J called. Some clones fail to appear in such tables; in the studies checked, an unresolved V gene covers under half of the shortfall, and the cause of the remainder is unknown. The table for this sample records 20,000 to 25,000 clones. The ten largest clonotypes hold roughly 2.7% of the sample. Sequences were obtained from blood buffy coat. The receptors were gathered from a woman between 18 and 75 years old with a cervical HPV16 infection that either progressed to CIN3+ or cleared (not recorded which).

Details on this clone: With the read ending 3 residues before the CDR3 end, the germline J gene is used to fill in that end. The chain uses TRBV4-2 and TRBJ1-2; D is ambiguous. The CDR3 runs to 13 residues. Germline V lookup: CDR1 LGHNA, CDR2 YNFKEQ. The CDR3 spells CATVSLRGDSYTF. Partial CDR3 DNA: TGTGCCACCGTTAGCTTGCGGGGTGACAGC.

Of note for this clone: The CDR3 end is not reached by the read, which stops 3 residues before it; the germline J gene fills it in. The V and J genes are TRBV18 and TRBJ2-1; 8 bases align to TRBD2. This CDR3 has 21 residues. Germline assignment: CDR1 KGHSH and CDR2 LQKENI. With 1 base clipped from V and 4 bases from J, the junction kept 21 bases outside the gene matches. The CDR3 spells CASSPRSFTVVVAGLYNEQFF. The CDR3 DNA, read in part, is TGTGCCAGCTCACCACGTTCTTTCACAGTAGTCGTAGCGGGATTATACAATGAG.

CDR3 protein: CASSSDRVIVKLFF. CDR3 DNA (partial): TGTGCCAGCAGCTCGGACAGGGTAATAGTAAAA. This chain connects TRBV7-9 to TRBJ1-4, with 8 bases matching TRBD1. The read gets to within 3 residues of the CDR3 end, and the germline J gene fills in the rest. In germline, CDR1 is SEHNR, CDR2 FQNEAQ (reference sequence). There are 14 residues in the CDR3. Germline trimming cut 4 bases from V and 10 bases from J; bases unmatched to any gene: 8.

On this clone: Coverage ceases 3 residues before the CDR3 finishes, and the germline J gene fills in the end. The V gene is TRBV7-2, the J gene TRBJ1-2, with no clear D. The CDR3 runs to 11 residues. CDR1 and CDR2 from the germline V gene are SGHTA and FQGNSA. CDR3 DNA (partial): TGTGCCAGCAGCTTAATCTACGAC. The encoded protein is CASSLIYD. The CDR3, in full, reads CASSLIYDYTF.

With respect to this clone: The DNA ends 3 residues before the CDR3 does, and the rest of the CDR3 is filled in from the germline J gene. The genes are TRBV20-1 and TRBJ2-1, with D possibly matching TRBD2 (7 bases). V lost 6 bases to trimming and J lost 3 bases, with 18 bases between them. The length of the CDR3 is 15 residues. The germline gives CDR1 DFQATT, CDR2 SNEGSKA (reference sequence). The CDR3 sequence is CSAGGVGSFYNEQFF. The sequenced part of the CDR3 DNA is TGCAGTGCAGGGGGGGTTGGGTCGTTCTACAATGAG.

Of note for this clone: The read finishes 3 residues shy of the CDR3 end, and the germline J gene is used to complete it. The chain uses TRBV6-2 or TRBV6-3 and TRBJ2-1; either TRBD1 or TRBD2 may fit D (5 bases each). The germline V gene encodes CDR1 MNHEY and CDR2 SVGEGT. Trimming left V 6 bases short and J 4 bases short, with 13 bases between. The CDR3 spans 14 residues. The CDR3 bases that were read are TGTGCCAGCAGAGGAGAGGGGCCTTACAATGAG. This translates into CASRGEGPYNE. The whole CDR3 sequence reads CASRGEGPYNEQFF.

In the case of this clone: The CDR3 end is not reached by the read, which stops 3 residues before it; the germline J gene fills it in. This sequence joins TRBV5-1 and TRBJ1-1, with D perhaps matching TRBD1 (5 bases). From germline, CDR1 is SGHRS and CDR2 YFSETQ. This CDR3 comprises 13 residues. Trimming stripped 4 bases from V and 0 bases from J, with 7 bases between. The CDR3 bases that were read are TGCGCCAGCAGCGGGACTGTGAACACTGAA. Its translation: CASSGTVNTE. The full CDR3 sequence reads CASSGTVNTEAFF.